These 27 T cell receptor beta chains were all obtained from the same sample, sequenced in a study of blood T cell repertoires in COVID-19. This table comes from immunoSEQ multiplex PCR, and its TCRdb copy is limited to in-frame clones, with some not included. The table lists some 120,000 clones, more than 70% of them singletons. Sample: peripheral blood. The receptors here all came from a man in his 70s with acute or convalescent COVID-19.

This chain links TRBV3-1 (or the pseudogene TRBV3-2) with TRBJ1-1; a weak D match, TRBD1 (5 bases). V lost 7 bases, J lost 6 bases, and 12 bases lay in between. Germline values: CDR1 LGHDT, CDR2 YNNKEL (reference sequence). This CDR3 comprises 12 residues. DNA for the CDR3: TGTGCCAGCACCCAGGAGGGGTCTGAAGCTTTCTTT. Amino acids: CASTQEGSEAFF.

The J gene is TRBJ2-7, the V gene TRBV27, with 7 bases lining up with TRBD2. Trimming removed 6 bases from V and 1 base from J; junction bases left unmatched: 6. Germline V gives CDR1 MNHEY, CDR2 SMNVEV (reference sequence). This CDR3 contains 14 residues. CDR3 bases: TGTGCCAGCAGCACCTCCGGGGGGTCCTACGAGCAGTACTTC. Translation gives CASSTSGGSYEQYF.

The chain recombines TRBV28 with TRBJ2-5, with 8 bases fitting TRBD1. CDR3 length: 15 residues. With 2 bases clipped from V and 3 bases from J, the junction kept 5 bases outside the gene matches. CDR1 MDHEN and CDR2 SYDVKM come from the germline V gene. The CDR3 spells CASSLLGQGEETQYF. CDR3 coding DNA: TGTGCCAGCAGTTTACTCGGACAGGGCGAAGAGACCCAGTACTTC.

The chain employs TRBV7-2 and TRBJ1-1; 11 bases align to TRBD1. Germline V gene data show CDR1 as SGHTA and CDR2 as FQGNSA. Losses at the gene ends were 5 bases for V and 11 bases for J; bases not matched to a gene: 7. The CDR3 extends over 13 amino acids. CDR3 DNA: TGTGCCAGCAGCCAAGGGGACAGGGGGAACGCTTTCTTT. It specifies CASSQGDRGNAFF.

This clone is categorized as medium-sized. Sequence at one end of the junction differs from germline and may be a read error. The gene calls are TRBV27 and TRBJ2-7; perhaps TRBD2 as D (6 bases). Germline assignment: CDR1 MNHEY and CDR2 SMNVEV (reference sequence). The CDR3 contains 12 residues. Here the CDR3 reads CASSPTMGGEIF. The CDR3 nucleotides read TGTGCCAGCAGTCCAACCATGGGCGGGGAGATCTTC.

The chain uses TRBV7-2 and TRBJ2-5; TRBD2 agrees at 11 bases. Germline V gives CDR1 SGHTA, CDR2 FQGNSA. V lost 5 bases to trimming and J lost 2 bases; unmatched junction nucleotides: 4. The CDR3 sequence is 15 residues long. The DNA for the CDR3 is TGTGCCAGCAGCAGGCGACTAGCGGGACAAGAGACCCAGTACTTC. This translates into CASSRRLAGQETQYF.

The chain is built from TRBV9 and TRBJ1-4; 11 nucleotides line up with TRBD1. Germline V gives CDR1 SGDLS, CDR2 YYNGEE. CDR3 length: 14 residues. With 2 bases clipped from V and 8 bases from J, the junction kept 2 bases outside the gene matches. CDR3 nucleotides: TGTGCCAGCAGCGTTGGGACAGGGGGGGAAAAACTGTTTTTT. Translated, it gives CASSVGTGGEKLFF.

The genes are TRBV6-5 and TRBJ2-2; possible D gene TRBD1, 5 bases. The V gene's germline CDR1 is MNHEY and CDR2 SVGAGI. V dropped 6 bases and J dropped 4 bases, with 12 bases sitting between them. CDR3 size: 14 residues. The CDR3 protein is CASRPFRGTGELFF. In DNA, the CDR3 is TGTGCCAGCAGGCCATTTAGGGGCACCGGGGAGCTGTTTTTT.

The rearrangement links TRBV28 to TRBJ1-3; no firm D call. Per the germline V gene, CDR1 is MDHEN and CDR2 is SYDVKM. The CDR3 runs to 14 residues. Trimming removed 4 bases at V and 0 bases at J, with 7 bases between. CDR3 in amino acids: CASSSAGSGNTIYF. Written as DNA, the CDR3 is TGTGCCAGCAGTTCGGCGGGCTCTGGAAACACCATATATTTT. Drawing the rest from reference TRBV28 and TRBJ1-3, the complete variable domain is DVKVTQSSRYLVKRTGEKVFLECVQDMDHENMFWYRQDPGLGLRLIYFSYDVKMKEKGDIPEGYSVSREKKERFSLILESASTNQTSMYLCASSSAGSGNTIYFGEGSWLTVV.

CDR3 sequence: CATSDSISKDRVRNQPQHF. The CDR3 bases are TGTGCCACCAGTGATTCTATCTCGAAGGACAGGGTTAGGAATCAGCCCCAGCATTTT. The J gene is TRBJ1-5, the V gene TRBV24-1, with TRBD1 identical over 8 bases. The CDR3 has 19 residues. V lost 2 bases, J lost 4 bases, and 15 bases stayed unmatched. Germline lookup yields CDR1 KGHDR and CDR2 SFDVKD.

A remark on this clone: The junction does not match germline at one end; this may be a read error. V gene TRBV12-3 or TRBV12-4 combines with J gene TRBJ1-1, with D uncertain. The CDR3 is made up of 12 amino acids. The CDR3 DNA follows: TGTGCCAGCAGCTTAGGGTCGGGGAAAGCTTTCTTT. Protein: CASSLGSGKAFF.

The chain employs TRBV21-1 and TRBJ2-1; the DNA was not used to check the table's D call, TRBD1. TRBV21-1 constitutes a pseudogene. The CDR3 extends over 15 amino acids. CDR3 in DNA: TGTGCCAGCAGCAAATTATGGACAGATAGAAATGAGCAGTTCTTC. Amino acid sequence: CASSKLWTDRNEQFF.

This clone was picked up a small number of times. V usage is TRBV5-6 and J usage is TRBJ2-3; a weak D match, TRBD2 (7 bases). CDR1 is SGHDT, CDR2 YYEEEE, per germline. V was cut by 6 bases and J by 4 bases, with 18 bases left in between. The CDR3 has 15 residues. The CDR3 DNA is TGTGCCAGCACCAACGTGGGGGGGGCCCCAGATACGCAGTATTTT. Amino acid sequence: CASTNVGGAPDTQYF.

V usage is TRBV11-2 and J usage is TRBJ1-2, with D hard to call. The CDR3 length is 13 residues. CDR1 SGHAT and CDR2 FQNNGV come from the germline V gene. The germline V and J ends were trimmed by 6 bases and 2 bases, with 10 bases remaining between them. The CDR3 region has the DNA TGTGCCAGCAGTCCGGCGGGAAACTATGGCTACACCTTC. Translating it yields CASSPAGNYGYTF.

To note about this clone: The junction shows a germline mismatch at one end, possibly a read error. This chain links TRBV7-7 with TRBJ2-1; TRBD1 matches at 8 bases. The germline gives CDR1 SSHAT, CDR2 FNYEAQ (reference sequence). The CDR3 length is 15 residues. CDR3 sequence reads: CASSSQGGRHNEQFF. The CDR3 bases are TGTGCTAGCAGTTCACAGGGGGGACGTCACAATGAGCAGTTCTTC.

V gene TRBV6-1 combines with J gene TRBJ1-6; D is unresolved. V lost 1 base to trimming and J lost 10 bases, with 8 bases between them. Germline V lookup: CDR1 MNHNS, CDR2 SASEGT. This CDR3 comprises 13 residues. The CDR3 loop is CASSEGGRSPLHF. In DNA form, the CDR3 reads TGTGCCAGCAGTGAAGGTGGGAGGTCACCCCTCCACTTT.

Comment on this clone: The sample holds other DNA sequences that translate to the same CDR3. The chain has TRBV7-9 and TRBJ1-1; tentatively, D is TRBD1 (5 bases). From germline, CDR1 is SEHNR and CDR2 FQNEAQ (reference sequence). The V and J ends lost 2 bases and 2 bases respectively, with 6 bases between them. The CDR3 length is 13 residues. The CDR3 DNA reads TGTGCCAGCAGCTTAAGGGGCAACACTGAAGCTTTCTTT. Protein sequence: CASSLRGNTEAFF.

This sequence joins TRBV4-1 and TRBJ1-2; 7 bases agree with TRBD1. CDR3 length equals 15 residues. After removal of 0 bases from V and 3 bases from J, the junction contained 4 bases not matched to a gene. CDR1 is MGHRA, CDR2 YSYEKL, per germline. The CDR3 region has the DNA TGCGCCAGCAGCCAAGAGGGCGGGACAGACTATGGCTACACCTTC. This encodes CASSQEGGTDYGYTF.

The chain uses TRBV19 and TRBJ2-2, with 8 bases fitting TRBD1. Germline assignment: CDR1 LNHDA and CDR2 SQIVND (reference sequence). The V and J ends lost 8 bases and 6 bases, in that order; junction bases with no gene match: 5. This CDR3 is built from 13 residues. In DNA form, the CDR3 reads TGTGCCAGTCGGACAGGGTTGGCCGGGGAGCTGTTTTTT. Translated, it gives CASRTGLAGELFF.

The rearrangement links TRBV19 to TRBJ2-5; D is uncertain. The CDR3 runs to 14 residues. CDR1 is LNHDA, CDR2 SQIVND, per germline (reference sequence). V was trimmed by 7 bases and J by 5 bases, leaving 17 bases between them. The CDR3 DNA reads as TGTGCCAGTAAGCTACGAGGCGGTCGCGAGACCCAGTACTTC. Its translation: CASKLRGGRETQYF.

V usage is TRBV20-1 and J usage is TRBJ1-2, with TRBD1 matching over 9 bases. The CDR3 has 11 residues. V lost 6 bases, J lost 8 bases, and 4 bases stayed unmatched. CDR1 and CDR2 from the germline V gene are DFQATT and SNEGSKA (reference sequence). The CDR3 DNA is TGCAGTGCAGACAGGGGGGGAGGCTACACCTTC. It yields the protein CSADRGGGYTF.

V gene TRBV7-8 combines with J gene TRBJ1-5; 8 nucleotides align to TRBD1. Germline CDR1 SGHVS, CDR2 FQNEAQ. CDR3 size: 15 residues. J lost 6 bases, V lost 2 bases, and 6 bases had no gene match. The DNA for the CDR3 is TGTGCCAGCAGCTTAATAGACAGGGGCCGTCAGCCCCAGCATTTT. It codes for CASSLIDRGRQPQHF.

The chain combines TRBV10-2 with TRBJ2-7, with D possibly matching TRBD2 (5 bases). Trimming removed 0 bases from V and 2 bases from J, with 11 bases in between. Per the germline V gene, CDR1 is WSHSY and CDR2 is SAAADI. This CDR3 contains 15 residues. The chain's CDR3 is CASSESRAGAYEQYF. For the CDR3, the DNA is TGCGCCAGCAGTGAGTCGAGGGCAGGCGCCTACGAGCAGTACTTC.

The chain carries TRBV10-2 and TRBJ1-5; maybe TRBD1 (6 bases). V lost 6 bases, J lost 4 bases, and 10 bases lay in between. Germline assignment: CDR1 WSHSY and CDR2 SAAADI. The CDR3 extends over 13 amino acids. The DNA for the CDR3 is TGCGCCAGCAGCCAGGGGCCAAATCAGCCCCAGCATTTT. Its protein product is CASSQGPNQPQHF.

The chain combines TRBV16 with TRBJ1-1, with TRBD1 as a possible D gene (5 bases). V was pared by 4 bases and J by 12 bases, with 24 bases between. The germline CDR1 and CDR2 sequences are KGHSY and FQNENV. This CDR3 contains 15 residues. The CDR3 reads CASSPYTTGAEDPFF. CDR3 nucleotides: TGTGCCAGCAGCCCGTACACCACAGGAGCAGAGGACCCTTTCTTT.

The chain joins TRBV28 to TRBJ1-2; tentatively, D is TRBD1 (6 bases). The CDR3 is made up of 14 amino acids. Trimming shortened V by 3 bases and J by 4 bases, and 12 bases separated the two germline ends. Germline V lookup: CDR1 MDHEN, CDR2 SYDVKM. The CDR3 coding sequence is TGTGCCAGCAGTTTTCGGGGGGCAGGCTATGGCTACACCTTC. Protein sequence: CASSFRGAGYGYTF.

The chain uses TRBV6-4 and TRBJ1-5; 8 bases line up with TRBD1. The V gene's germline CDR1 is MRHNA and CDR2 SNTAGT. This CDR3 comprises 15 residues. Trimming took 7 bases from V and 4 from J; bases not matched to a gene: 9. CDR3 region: CASTVPTGENQPQHF. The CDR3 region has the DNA TGTGCCAGCACCGTACCGACAGGGGAAAATCAGCCCCAGCATTTT.